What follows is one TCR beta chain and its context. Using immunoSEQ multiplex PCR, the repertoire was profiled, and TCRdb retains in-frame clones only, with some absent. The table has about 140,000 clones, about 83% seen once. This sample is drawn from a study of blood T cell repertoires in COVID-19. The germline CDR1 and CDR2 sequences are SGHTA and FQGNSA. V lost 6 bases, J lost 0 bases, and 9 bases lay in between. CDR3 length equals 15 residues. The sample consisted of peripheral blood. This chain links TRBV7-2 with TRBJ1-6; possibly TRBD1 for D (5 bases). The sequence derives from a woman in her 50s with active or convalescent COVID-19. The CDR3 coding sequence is TGTGCCAGCAGACCAGGGAACTCCTATAATTCACCCCTCCACTTT. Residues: CASRPGNSYNSPLHF.